This T cell receptor beta chain appears in the sequencing data of a study of shared clonotypes between healthy human individuals. As to this clone: This sample also contains other DNA sequences that code for the same CDR3.

The V and J ends lost 1 base and 5 bases respectively, with 2 bases between them. Germline V gene sequence: CDR1 SNHLY, CDR2 FYNNEI. This CDR3 spans 11 amino acids. The repertoire was sequenced with immunoSEQ multiplex PCR; TCRdb's copy has only in-frame clones and lacks some. The data hold roughly 2 million clones, with 90% to 95% observed a single time. The sample consisted of naive CD4+ T cells sorted from blood. Noted subset: CD45RA+ positively selected. The gene calls are TRBV2 and TRBJ2-5; D is ambiguous. This TCR derives from a young man in good health. CDR3 sequence: CASSEVETQYF. As DNA, the CDR3 is TGTGCCAGCAGTGAAGTTGAGACCCAGTACTTC.